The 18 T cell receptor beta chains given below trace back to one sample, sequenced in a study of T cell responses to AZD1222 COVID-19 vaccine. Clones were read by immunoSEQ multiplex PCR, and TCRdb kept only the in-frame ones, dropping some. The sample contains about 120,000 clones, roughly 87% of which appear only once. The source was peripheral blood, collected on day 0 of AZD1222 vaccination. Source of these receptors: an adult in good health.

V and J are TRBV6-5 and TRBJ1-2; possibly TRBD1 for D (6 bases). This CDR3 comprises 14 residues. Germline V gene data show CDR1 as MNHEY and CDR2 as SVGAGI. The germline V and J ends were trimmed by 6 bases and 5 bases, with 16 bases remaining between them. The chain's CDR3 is CASRDRTEPYGYTF. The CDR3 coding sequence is TGTGCCAGCAGGGATAGGACAGAGCCTTATGGCTACACCTTC.

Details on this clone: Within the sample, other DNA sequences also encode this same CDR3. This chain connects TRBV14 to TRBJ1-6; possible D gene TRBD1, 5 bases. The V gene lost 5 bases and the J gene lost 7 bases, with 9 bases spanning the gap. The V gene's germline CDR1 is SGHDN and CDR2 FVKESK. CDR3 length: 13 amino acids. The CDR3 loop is CASSIQGNSPLHF. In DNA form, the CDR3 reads TGTGCCAGCAGCATCCAGGGCAATTCACCCCTCCACTTT.

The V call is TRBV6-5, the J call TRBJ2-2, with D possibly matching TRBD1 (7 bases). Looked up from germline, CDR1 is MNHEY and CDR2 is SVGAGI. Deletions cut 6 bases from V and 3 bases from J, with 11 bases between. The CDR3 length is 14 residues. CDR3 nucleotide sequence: TGTGCCAGCAGAGGGGGGACAGACACCGGGGAGCTGTTTTTT. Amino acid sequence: CASRGGTDTGELFF.

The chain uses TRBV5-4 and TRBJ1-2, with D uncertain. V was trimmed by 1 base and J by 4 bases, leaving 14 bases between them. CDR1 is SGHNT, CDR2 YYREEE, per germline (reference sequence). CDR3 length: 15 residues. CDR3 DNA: TGTGCCAGCAGCTTGTACGTGACTACCCTCTATGGCTACACCTTC. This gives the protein CASSLYVTTLYGYTF.

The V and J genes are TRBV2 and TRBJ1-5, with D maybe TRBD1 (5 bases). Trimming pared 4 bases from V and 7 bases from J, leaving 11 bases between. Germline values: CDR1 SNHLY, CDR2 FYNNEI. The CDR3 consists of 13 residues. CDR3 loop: CASSVGTIQPQHF. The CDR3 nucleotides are TGTGCCAGCAGTGTGGGGACGATCCAGCCCCAGCATTTT.

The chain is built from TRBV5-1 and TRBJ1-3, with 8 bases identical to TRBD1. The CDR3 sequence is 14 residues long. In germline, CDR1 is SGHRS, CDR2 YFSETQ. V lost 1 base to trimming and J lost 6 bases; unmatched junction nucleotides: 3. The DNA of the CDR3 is TGCGCCAGCAGCTTGTCAGGGGGCGAAAACACCATATATTTT. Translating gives CASSLSGGENTIYF.

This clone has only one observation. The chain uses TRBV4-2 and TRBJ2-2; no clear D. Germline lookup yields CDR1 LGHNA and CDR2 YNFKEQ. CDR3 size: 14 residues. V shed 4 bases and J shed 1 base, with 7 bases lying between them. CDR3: CASSLSLNTGELFF. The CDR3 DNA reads TGTGCCAGCAGCCTCAGTTTGAACACCGGGGAGCTGTTTTTT.

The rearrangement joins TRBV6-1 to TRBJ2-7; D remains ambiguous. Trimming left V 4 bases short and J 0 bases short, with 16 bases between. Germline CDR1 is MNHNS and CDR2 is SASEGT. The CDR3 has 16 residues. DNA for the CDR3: TGTGCCAGCAGTGTACTCGCCATCTTTAGCTCCTACGAGCAGTACTTC. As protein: CASSVLAIFSSYEQYF.

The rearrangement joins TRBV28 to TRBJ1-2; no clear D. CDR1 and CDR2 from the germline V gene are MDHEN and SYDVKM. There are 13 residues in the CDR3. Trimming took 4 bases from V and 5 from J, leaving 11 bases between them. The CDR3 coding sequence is TGTGCCAGCAGTTACTCCTTCGCTTATGGCTACACCTTC. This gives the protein CASSYSFAYGYTF.

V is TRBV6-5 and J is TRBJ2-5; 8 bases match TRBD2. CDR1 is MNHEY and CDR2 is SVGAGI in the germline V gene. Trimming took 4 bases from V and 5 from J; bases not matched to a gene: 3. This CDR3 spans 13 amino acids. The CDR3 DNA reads TGTGCCAGCAGTTTCGTAGCGGGGGAGACCCAGTACTTC. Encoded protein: CASSFVAGETQYF.

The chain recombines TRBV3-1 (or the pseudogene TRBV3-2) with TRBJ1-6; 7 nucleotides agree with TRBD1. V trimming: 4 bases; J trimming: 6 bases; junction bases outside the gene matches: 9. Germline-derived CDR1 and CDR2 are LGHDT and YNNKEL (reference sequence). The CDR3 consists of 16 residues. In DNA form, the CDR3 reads TGTGCCAGCAGCCGCCGGCCGGGACAGTCTAATTCACCCCTCCACTTT. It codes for CASSRRPGQSNSPLHF.

The CDR3 coding sequence is TGCGCCAGCAGTGAGTTCCCGGGACAGGGACCCAATCAGCCCCAGCATTTT. The encoded protein is CASSEFPGQGPNQPQHF. The chain employs TRBV10-1 and TRBJ1-5; 9 bases match TRBD1. Germline V CDR1 and CDR2: WNHNN, SYGVQD (reference sequence). This CDR3 region has 17 residues. V lost 1 base, J lost 3 bases, and 7 bases stayed unmatched.

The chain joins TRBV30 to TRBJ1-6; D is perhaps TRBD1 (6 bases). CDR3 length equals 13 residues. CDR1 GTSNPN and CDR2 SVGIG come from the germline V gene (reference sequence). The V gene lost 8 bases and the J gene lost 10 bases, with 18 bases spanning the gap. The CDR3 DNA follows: TGTGCCCGACAACAGGGACCCGGGTCACCCCTCCACTTT. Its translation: CARQQGPGSPLHF.

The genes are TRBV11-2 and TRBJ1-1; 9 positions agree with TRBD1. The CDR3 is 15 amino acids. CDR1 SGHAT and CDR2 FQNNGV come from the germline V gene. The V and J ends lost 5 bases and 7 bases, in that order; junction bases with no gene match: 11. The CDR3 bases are TGTGCCAGCAGCATACCGGGACAGGGAAGTCTTGAAGCTTTCTTT. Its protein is CASSIPGQGSLEAFF.

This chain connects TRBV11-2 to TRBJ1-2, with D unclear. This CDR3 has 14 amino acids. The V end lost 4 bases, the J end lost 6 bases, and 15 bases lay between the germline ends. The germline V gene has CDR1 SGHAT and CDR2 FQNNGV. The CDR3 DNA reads TGTGCCAGCAGCTCACTTAGGTCTGGTAATGGCTACACCTTC. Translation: CASSSLRSGNGYTF.

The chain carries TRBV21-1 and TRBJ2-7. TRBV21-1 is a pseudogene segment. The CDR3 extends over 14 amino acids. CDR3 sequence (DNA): TGTGCCAGCAGCTCGGGGGACACAGCCTACGAGCAGTACTTC. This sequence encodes CASSSGDTAYEQYF.

In nucleotides, the CDR3 is TGTGCCAGCAGCTTAAGGGAGGCCCACGTTGGTGAGCAGTTCTTC. It translates to CASSLREAHVGEQFF. The rearrangement links TRBV7-3 to TRBJ2-1, with a possible D match to TRBD2 (6 bases). V lost 1 base to trimming and J lost 9 bases, with 16 bases between them. Per the germline V gene, CDR1 is SGHTA and CDR2 is FQGTGA. The CDR3 extends over 15 amino acids. Full variable domain (rest looked up from reference TRBV7-3 and TRBJ2-1): GAGVSQTPSNKVTEKGKYVELRCDPISGHTALYWYRQSLGQGPEFLIYFQGTGAADDSGLPNDRFFAVRPEGSVSTLKIQRTERGDSAVYLCASSLREAHVGEQFFGPGTRLTVL.

CDR3 in amino acids: CASSSDPGRLGGYTF. DNA of the CDR3: TGTGCCAGCAGTTCGGATCCGGGACGTTTAGGCGGCTACACCTTC. The V call is TRBV28, the J call TRBJ1-2; D is possibly TRBD1 (5 bases). Trimming removed 4 bases at V and 8 bases at J, with 20 bases between. The CDR3 loop spans 15 amino acids. CDR1 MDHEN and CDR2 SYDVKM come from the germline V gene.